One T cell receptor beta chain is described in this entry. Seattle patient enrollment occurred during active infection, with longitudinal follow-up thereafter. This entry is derived from a study of blood T cell repertoires in COVID-19. Study details: The analysed material was cDNA or gDNA that came from T cells, B-cell-depleted T cells, or PBMCs.

Assay: immunoSEQ multiplex PCR; the TCRdb copy retains only in-frame clones and omits some. The data contain 100,000 to 150,000 clones, around nine tenths of them singletons. V trimming: 7 bases; J trimming: 5 bases; junction bases outside the gene matches: 15. Germline CDR1 is MDHEN and CDR2 is SYDVKM. The CDR3 totals 16 residues. The J gene is TRBJ1-2, the V gene TRBV28; 8 bases are shared with TRBD1. Sequencing was done on a sample of peripheral blood. This TCR came from a man aged 50-59 years with COVID-19, enrolled during active disease. The CDR3 DNA follows: TGTGCCAGCAAAACCGGGACAGGAACCCCGTGGTATGGCTACACCTTC. Translation: CASKTGTGTPWYGYTF.